The following is a T cell receptor (beta chain) sequence with its context. Germline V gene sequence: CDR1 MNHEY, CDR2 SVGEGT. The junction had 1 base not matched to a gene; V was cut back by 3 bases and J by 5 bases. The CDR3 runs to 13 residues. This record belongs to a study of blood T cell repertoires in COVID-19. Study information: There were acute and convalescent COVID-19 samples, and they came from the United States, Italy and Spain. From T cells, B-cell-depleted T cells, or PBMCs came the material, which was cDNA or gDNA.

The assay was immunoSEQ multiplex PCR, and TCRdb's table has in-frame clones only and misses some. This table has approximately 150,000 clones, around 81% appearing once. This clonotype originated in a man aged 65 to 85 with active or convalescent COVID-19. The sample comprised peripheral blood. The rearrangement links TRBV6-2 or TRBV6-3 to TRBJ2-3; 8 bases are shared with TRBD2. The CDR3 here is CASSYLAGDTQYF. The CDR3 nucleotides are TGTGCCAGCAGTTATCTAGCGGGAGATACGCAGTATTTT.